This T cell receptor (beta chain) was documented in a study of blood T cells in healthy people across ages. The V gene lost 6 bases and the J gene lost 5 bases, with 18 bases spanning the gap. The CDR3 spans 15 residues. Primed by a sample-barcoded 5' primer and a J-beta primer mix, a second PCR proceeded for about 6 to 12 cycles. TCRdb fed the 5' RACE reads into MiXCR, producing one record per CDR3 protein. The table has 650,000 to 700,000 distinct CDR3 sequences, 52% seen once; the top ten hold around an eighth. The gene calls are TRBV12-3 or TRBV12-4 and TRBJ2-3; D perhaps matches TRBD2 (7 bases). The TCR was taken from a woman of 80 years or more in good health. Sequenced material: blood. For the CDR3, the DNA is TGTGCCAGCAGCTACCGGGGGGCACAAGGAGATACGCAGTATTTT. Translating it yields CASSYRGAQGDTQYF.